This is a list of T cell receptor beta chains from one sample in a study of CD4 T cells in relation to SARS-CoV-2 and coronaviruses. Clones were read by immunoSEQ multiplex PCR, and TCRdb kept only the in-frame ones, dropping some. The sample includes 65,000 or so clones, over 80% of them seen just once. Input material: memory CD4+ T cells from PBMCs. The origin of the receptors is a human donor in good health. CDR3s leave out the opening cysteine and the closing phenylalanine or tryptophan. Fields, in order: clone size, J gene, V gene, D gene, CDR3 protein. The D gene is left open where the match is weak. Not every row has a clone size; where given, it reads once, few, many or a size class.

clone size: once
J gene: TRBJ2-5
V gene: TRBV3-1/TRBV3-2
D gene: .
CDR3 protein: ASSHRDRGETQY

clone size: .
J gene: TRBJ2-1
V gene: TRBV10-3
D gene: .
CDR3 protein: AISERGENEQF

clone size: .
J gene: TRBJ1-5
V gene: TRBV10-2
D gene: TRBD1
CDR3 protein: ASSESARGLGQPQH

clone size: .
J gene: TRBJ1-1
V gene: TRBV18
D gene: .
CDR3 protein: ASSYDRSTEAF

clone size: once
J gene: TRBJ2-1
V gene: TRBV27
D gene: .
CDR3 protein: ASSFRRNNEQF

clone size: .
J gene: TRBJ2-1
V gene: TRBV7-6
D gene: .
CDR3 protein: ASSLAGEGQF

clone size: .
J gene: TRBJ1-1
V gene: TRBV30
D gene: .
CDR3 protein: AWLDPGHLEAF

clone size: .
J gene: TRBJ2-5
V gene: TRBV4-1
D gene: TRBD2
CDR3 protein: ASSRWRGETQY

clone size: .
J gene: TRBJ2-5
V gene: TRBV6-2/TRBV6-3
D gene: .
CDR3 protein: ASSYGGTLGTQY

clone size: .
J gene: TRBJ1-1
V gene: TRBV5-8
D gene: .
CDR3 protein: ASSFNRDTEAF

clone size: .
J gene: TRBJ2-2
V gene: TRBV10-1
D gene: .
CDR3 protein: ASSDRMGELF

clone size: .
J gene: TRBJ2-7
V gene: TRBV2
D gene: TRBD2
CDR3 protein: ASSEDSGRAWYEQY

clone size: .
J gene: TRBJ2-3
V gene: TRBV9
D gene: .
CDR3 protein: ASSVFSRAGTDTQY

clone size: .
J gene: TRBJ2-3
V gene: TRBV30
D gene: .
CDR3 protein: AWTGGTDTQY

clone size: .
J gene: TRBJ2-1
V gene: TRBV30
D gene: TRBD1
CDR3 protein: ACSGTAYNEQF

clone size: .
J gene: TRBJ2-2
V gene: TRBV7-8
D gene: .
CDR3 protein: ASSLFETGELF

clone size: .
J gene: TRBJ2-3
V gene: TRBV6-4
D gene: TRBD1
CDR3 protein: ASSPEQGPGTDTQY

clone size: .
J gene: TRBJ2-7
V gene: TRBV7-2
D gene: .
CDR3 protein: ASSPPRSGPSSYEQY

clone size: .
J gene: TRBJ2-3
V gene: TRBV15
D gene: TRBD2
CDR3 protein: ATSRDWGMGGADTQY

clone size: .
J gene: TRBJ2-7
V gene: TRBV20-1
D gene: TRBD1
CDR3 protein: SVGQGREQY

clone size: once
J gene: TRBJ1-1
V gene: TRBV6-5
D gene: TRBD1
CDR3 protein: ASSYMGQGGTEAF

clone size: .
J gene: TRBJ2-6
V gene: TRBV5-6
D gene: .
CDR3 protein: ASSSLVGTGANVLT

clone size: .
J gene: TRBJ2-7
V gene: TRBV7-2
D gene: TRBD1
CDR3 protein: ASSLGQLYEQY

clone size: .
J gene: TRBJ2-5
V gene: TRBV5-6
D gene: .
CDR3 protein: ASSLDETQY

clone size: .
J gene: TRBJ2-4
V gene: TRBV2
D gene: .
CDR3 protein: ASTRTGGRGQY

clone size: few
J gene: TRBJ2-7
V gene: TRBV23-1
D gene: TRBD1
CDR3 protein: ASSQNRGTYEQY

clone size: once
J gene: TRBJ2-7
V gene: TRBV5-1
D gene: TRBD1
CDR3 protein: ASSLGQGNTYEQY

clone size: .
J gene: TRBJ1-3
V gene: TRBV19
D gene: .
CDR3 protein: ASTQQVSGNTIY

clone size: .
J gene: TRBJ2-5
V gene: TRBV15
D gene: TRBD1
CDR3 protein: ATSRGPTTGGRRETQY

clone size: .
J gene: TRBJ1-2
V gene: TRBV18
D gene: TRBD1
CDR3 protein: ASSPGTELYGYT

clone size: .
J gene: TRBJ1-1
V gene: TRBV9
D gene: .
CDR3 protein: ASSEGMNTEAF